Presented here are 5 T cell receptor beta chains from one specimen sequenced in a study of control samples from healthy donors and cancer patients. TCRdb keeps only in-frame clones here, not all; method: immunoSEQ multiplex PCR. Of around 120,000 clones in the sample, approximately 90% were seen once. Sequenced sample: PBMCs. The source is a woman aged 45-59 years with colorectal cancer.

In this sample, this clone turned up once. CDR3 protein: CASSLGASGRDTQYF. The CDR3 DNA reads as TGTGCCAGCAGCCTTGGGGCTAGCGGGAGAGATACGCAGTATTTT. V and J are TRBV3-1 (or the pseudogene TRBV3-2) and TRBJ2-3; 10 nucleotides match TRBD2. The CDR3 spans 15 residues. The trim removed 4 bases at V and 5 bases at J, leaving 6 bases unmatched. Germline V gene data show CDR1 as LGHDT and CDR2 as YNNKEL (reference sequence).

Ten or more counts support this clone. This chain joins TRBV6-6 and TRBJ2-1, with TRBD1 matching over 11 bases. Germline CDR1 is MNHNY and CDR2 is SVGAGI (reference sequence). Losses at the gene ends were 5 bases for V and 5 bases for J; bases not matched to a gene: 14. The CDR3 totals 18 residues. CDR3 in amino acids: CASSPGQGARLADNEQFF. The DNA for the CDR3 is TGTGCCAGCAGTCCTGGACAGGGGGCGCGTCTAGCGGACAATGAGCAGTTCTTC.

This chain links TRBV29-1 with TRBJ2-2; 9 bases match TRBD2. CDR1 is SQVTM, CDR2 ANQGSEA, per germline. With 7 bases clipped from V and 4 bases from J, the junction kept 7 bases outside the gene matches. The CDR3 has 14 amino acids. The CDR3 reads CSARAGGLTGELFF. The CDR3 DNA sequence: TGCAGCGCTAGGGCGGGGGGGCTCACCGGGGAGCTGTTTTTT.

This sequence joins TRBV9 and TRBJ2-3; TRBD1 or TRBD2 may be the D gene (5 bases each). Trimming removed 0 bases at V and 3 bases at J, with 8 bases between. CDR1 is SGDLS, CDR2 YYNGEE, per germline. The CDR3 runs 14 residues. CDR3 region: CASSVGEGTDTQYF. The CDR3 DNA sequence: TGTGCCAGCAGCGTAGGAGAGGGGACAGATACGCAGTATTTT.

The DNA of the CDR3 is TGTGCCAGCAGTGCATCCCGGACAGAGCTTAATTCACCCCTCCACTTT. This gives the protein CASSASRTELNSPLHF. The chain joins TRBV6-1 to TRBJ1-6; TRBD1 might be the D (6 bases). Trimming cost V 4 bases and J 6 bases, with 16 bases left between them. This CDR3 has 16 residues. Per the germline V gene, CDR1 is MNHNS and CDR2 is SASEGT.